This TCR beta chain was captured by sequencing in a study of cytomegalovirus exposure and HLA in healthy donors. Whole-study findings and limits: High sensitivity and specificity were reportedly achieved when the classifier diagnosed cytomegalovirus status.

Trimming removed 1 base from V and 4 bases from J; junction bases left unmatched: 8. This CDR3 spans 16 amino acids. Germline V gene lookup returns CDR1 MGHRA and CDR2 YSYEKL. To note about this clone: Its antigen is not known.

The protocol was immunoSEQ multiplex PCR, while the TCRdb copy is restricted to in-frame clones and leaves out a portion. Here the sample spans 130,000 or so clones, approximately 90% being singletons. Input material: PBMCs. The receptor comes from a woman aged 25 to 45 in good health and CMV-seropositive. The chain has TRBV4-1 and TRBJ2-5; 8 bases line up with TRBD2. CDR3 amino acids: CASSQVRAGVRETQYF. CDR3 coding DNA: TGCGCCAGCAGCCAAGTCAGAGCGGGAGTAAGAGAGACCCAGTACTTC.